This T cell receptor (beta chain) was retrieved from a study of T cells after yellow fever vaccination (dated by TCRdb to the late 2010s). About the investigation overall: The SMART-Seq v4 Ultra Low Input RNA kit was used to prepare libraries from fractions with low cell numbers. Two healthy male donors, one aged 18 to 30 and one aged 30 to 39 years, were included in the cohort. Blood was collected at multiple timepoints before and after primary and secondary immunization, and bulk PBMC replicates and cell subsets were isolated. To track T-cell clones before and after primary and booster YFV17D yellow fever vaccination, bulk TCR alpha and beta repertoires were sequenced longitudinally.

CDR3 length: 16 amino acids, cysteine to phenylalanine. Just the 48-base CDR3 DNA is kept, in frame starting at base 1. The germline ends are 12 bases apart after V is trimmed by 1 base and J by 2 bases. Study-level results and caveats: Because abundant contaminating clonotypes from the bulk population could be contained in FACS-sorted repertoires, computational filtering was required. A small share of clonotypes was detected in both CD4 and CD8 compartments, with the overlap likely arising from convergent recombination. Compared with the primary T-cell response, the secondary T-cell response was faster but weaker, reaching its peak on day 5 rather than on day 15. After the booster, most of the clones that had expanded following primary vaccination were detected again (96% of CD4 and 85% to 90% of CD8), which suggests that memory was broadly maintained. Because only two donors were included in the study, the extent to which the findings can be generalized is limited.

The sequencer listed for this sample is Illumina NovaSeq 6000. TCR cDNA was synthesized by 5'RACE template switching, through which a universal primer site and unique molecular identifiers were introduced. cDNA synthesis was primed from both the TCR alpha and TCR beta constant segments. Two PCR steps were used to amplify libraries, with sample barcodes and sequencing adapters being added in the second step. Sequencing of libraries was done on Illumina HiSeq 2500 (2x100 bp) or NovaSeq (2x150 bp). Under the source paper's analysis protocol: MIGEC was used to demultiplex reads and collapse the reads into UMI consensus sequences, and MiXCR was used for V(D)J alignment. Using edgeR on replicate PBMC samples, clonotypes were called vaccine-responding if FDR was below 0.01 and the log2 fold change was above 5 up to day 15. Bulk clonotypes were assigned CD4 or CD8 identity according to which sequenced CD4 or CD8 repertoire held them at higher abundance. TCRdb reprocessed the public reads (quality trimming at Q25 with fastp, clone calling with MiXCR) and kept in-frame beta chains. For every CDR3 protein sequence, its rows merge into one entry that carries the most common genes and DNA. These V and J calls originate from TCRdb's pipeline instead of the authors' own analysis. Recorded for this sample are under 400,000 distinct CDR3 sequences; approximately 13% of them occurred a single time. Approximately 3.3% of the sample is held by the ten biggest clonotypes.

Interpreted using the paper, the treatment or condition label stands for: live attenuated yellow fever vaccine strain. A standard Ficoll-Paque protocol was used to isolate PBMCs from peripheral blood. CD4 and CD8 T-cell fractions were isolated with Dynabeads CD4 and CD8 positive selection kits. TriZol was used to extract RNA from bulk PBMCs, from CD4 and CD8 fractions, and from dextramer-positive and dextramer-negative fractions. This clonotype turned up a few times. Its antigen has not been determined. Within one base of it there is no much larger clone, and no base qualities were kept. The sequence was obtained from a man aged 18-30 years who received the YFV17D yellow fever vaccine. Sequencing used CD4+ T cells sorted from PBMCs, obtained 15 days after the yellow fever booster vaccination. In this chain, TRBV12-3 or TRBV12-4 is recombined with TRBJ1-5; no D segment can be confidently identified. The CDR3 sequence is CASSLGPPVGNQPQHF. The DNA sequence reads TGTGCCAGCAGTTTAGGCCCTCCGGTCGGCAATCAGCCCCAGCATTTT.